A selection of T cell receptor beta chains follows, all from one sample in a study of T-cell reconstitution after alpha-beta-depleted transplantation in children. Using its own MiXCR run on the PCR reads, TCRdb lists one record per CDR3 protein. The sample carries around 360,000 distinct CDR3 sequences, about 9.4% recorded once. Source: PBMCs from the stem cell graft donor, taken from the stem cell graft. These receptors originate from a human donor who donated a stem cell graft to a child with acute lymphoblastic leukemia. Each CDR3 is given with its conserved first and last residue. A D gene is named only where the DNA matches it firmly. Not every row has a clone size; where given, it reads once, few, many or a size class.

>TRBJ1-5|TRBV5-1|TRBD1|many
TGCGCCAGCAGCTCCGGACAGGTTTTATCGCCCCAGCATTTT
CASSSGQVLSPQHF
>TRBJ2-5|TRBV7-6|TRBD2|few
TGTGCCAGCAGCTCAGCCGGGACTAGACGAGAGACCCAGTACTTC
CASSSAGTRRETQYF
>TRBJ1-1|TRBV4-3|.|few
TGCGCCAGCAGCCAAGATCCCGGGGGCACCACTGAAGCTTTCTTT
CASSQDPGGTTEAFF
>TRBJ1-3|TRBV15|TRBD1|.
TGTGCCACCTTGGACAGGGATGGAAACACCATATATTTT
CATLDRDGNTIYF
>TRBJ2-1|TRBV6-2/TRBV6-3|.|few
TGTGCCAGCAGTTACTCGATCGAGTCTGGGCAGTTCTTC
CASSYSIESGQFF
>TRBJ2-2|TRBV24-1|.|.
TGTGCCACCAGTGATCCGATCAGGGGTCCGGCCGGGGAGCTGTTTTTT
CATSDPIRGPAGELFF
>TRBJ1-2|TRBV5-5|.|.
TGTGCCAGCAGCTTAGAGAACTATGGCTACACCTTC
CASSLENYGYTF
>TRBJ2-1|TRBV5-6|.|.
TGTGCCAGCAGCTTCCCTATGTACAATGAGCAGTTCTTC
CASSFPMYNEQFF
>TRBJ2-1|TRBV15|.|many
TGTGCCACCAGCAGAGCCCCGGACCCCTACAATGAGCAGTTCTTC
CATSRAPDPYNEQFF
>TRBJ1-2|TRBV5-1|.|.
TGCGCCAGCACTACTGGTGGGGCCGGCTACACCTTC
CASTTGGAGYTF
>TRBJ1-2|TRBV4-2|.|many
TGTGCCAGCAGCCAAAACAGCTATGGCTACACCTTC
CASSQNSYGYTF